This section outlines one TCR beta chain sequence together with its context. Its matching antigen is unknown. The data originate from a study of T cells in severe cutaneous drug reactions. The wider study: Patients came from Taiwan, Thailand and a European registry, 2011 to 2018. RegiSCAR criteria gave all enrolled patients a probable or definite SJS/TEN or DRESS diagnosis. Naranjo and ALDEN algorithms identified the culprit drug. The study's findings and limits: Tolerant-control and healthy-donor PBMC lacked or rarely had the public CDR3 found in blisters.

Bulk and single-cell libraries used iRepertoire multiplex PCR with TCR subtype-specific primers. For each CDR3 protein, TCRdb gives one entry from its re-call of the multiplex PCR reads, without DNA. The sample's table shows tens of thousands of distinct CDR3 sequences. Sequenced patients had Stevens-Johnson syndrome or toxic epidermal necrolysis caused by carbamazepine. The length of the CDR3 is 16 residues. Germline V gene lookup returns CDR1 SGHVS and CDR2 FQNEAQ. The rearrangement joins TRBV7-8 to TRBJ1-5; the D gene TCRdb calls, TRBD1, cannot be checked with no DNA. Sequencing used PBMCs. This clonotype was obtained from a human donor with toxic epidermal necrolysis, a severe cutaneous drug reaction. CDR3 sequence: CASSSQAGSRNQPQHF.